A selection of T cell receptor beta chains follows, all from one sample in a study of blood T cells in healthy people across ages. One entry per CDR3 protein, called by TCRdb with MiXCR from the 5' RACE reads. Counted here are 1.5 million to 2 million distinct CDR3 sequences, roughly two fifths occurring once; the ten biggest clones make up more than 20%. The sample consisted of blood. Source of these receptors: a human donor in good health. CDR3s include the opening cysteine and the closing phenylalanine or tryptophan. The D gene is left open where the match is weak. Part of the rows lack a size; the others show once, few, many or a class for expanded clones.

clone size: NA; J gene: TRBJ1-6; V gene: TRBV9; D gene: NA; CDR3 DNA: TGTGCCAGCAGCGTAGACCCCACGGGTAATTCACCCCTCCACTTT; CDR3 protein: CASSVDPTGNSPLHF
clone size: once; J gene: TRBJ2-7; V gene: TRBV5-1; D gene: NA; CDR3 DNA: TGCGCCAGCAGCCCCTCTCCGGGCCGTAAGTCCTACGAGCAGTACTTC; CDR3 protein: CASSPSPGRKSYEQYF
clone size: once; J gene: TRBJ2-1; V gene: TRBV12-3/TRBV12-4; D gene: NA; CDR3 DNA: TGTGCCAGCAGCCGACCCCAGGGAAGTATTGTGGGGTACCGAACCTCCTACAATGAGCAGTTCTTC; CDR3 protein: CASSRPQGSIVGYRTSYNEQFF
clone size: NA; J gene: TRBJ1-2; V gene: TRBV7-2; D gene: NA; CDR3 DNA: TGTGCCAGCAGCTCCCAACCCGTCGGGGATGGCTACACCTTC; CDR3 protein: CASSSQPVGDGYTF
clone size: NA; J gene: TRBJ2-7; V gene: TRBV12-3/TRBV12-4; D gene: NA; CDR3 DNA: TGTGCCAGCAGTCGGGGGGGCGACAGGGGCTACGAGCAGTACTTC; CDR3 protein: CASSRGGDRGYEQYF
clone size: NA; J gene: TRBJ1-1; V gene: TRBV29-1; D gene: NA; CDR3 DNA: TGCAGCGTTGAGGTTTCGGGCAGTAGCACTGAAGCTTTCTTT; CDR3 protein: CSVEVSGSSTEAFF
clone size: few; J gene: TRBJ1-4; V gene: TRBV2; D gene: TRBD1; CDR3 DNA: TGTGCCGCAAAGCAGGGGGCAGTGGCTAATGAAAAACTGTTTTTT; CDR3 protein: CAAKQGAVANEKLFF
clone size: NA; J gene: TRBJ1-4; V gene: TRBV20-1; D gene: NA; CDR3 DNA: TGCAGTGCCTCGACAACTAATGAAAAACTGTTTTTT; CDR3 protein: CSASTTNEKLFF
clone size: NA; J gene: TRBJ2-7; V gene: TRBV20-1; D gene: NA; CDR3 DNA: TGCAGTGCTAGAGATGGGGGGACATGGACAGACGAGCAGTACTTC; CDR3 protein: CSARDGGTWTDEQYF
clone size: NA; J gene: TRBJ1-1; V gene: TRBV10-3; D gene: NA; CDR3 DNA: TGTGCCATCAGTGATCCTTTCCGGGACACGAACACTGAAGCTTTCTTT; CDR3 protein: CAISDPFRDTNTEAFF
clone size: NA; J gene: TRBJ1-2; V gene: TRBV5-1; D gene: NA; CDR3 DNA: TGCGCCAGCAGCTTTAACAGGGCCCATGGCTACACCTTC; CDR3 protein: CASSFNRAHGYTF
clone size: many; J gene: TRBJ2-1; V gene: TRBV5-6; D gene: NA; CDR3 DNA: TGTGCCAGCAGCCCCCCAGGGTTAGCGGTCTACAATGAGCAGTTCTTC; CDR3 protein: CASSPPGLAVYNEQFF
clone size: few; J gene: TRBJ2-1; V gene: TRBV19; D gene: NA; CDR3 DNA: TGTGCCAGTAGTATAGATGATCCCTCCTACAATGAGCAGTTCTTC; CDR3 protein: CASSIDDPSYNEQFF
clone size: NA; J gene: TRBJ2-1; V gene: TRBV7-2; D gene: TRBD1; CDR3 DNA: TGTGCCAGCAGCCGACAGGGTTCCTACAGTGAGCAGTTCTTC; CDR3 protein: CASSRQGSYSEQFF
clone size: few; J gene: TRBJ2-1; V gene: TRBV4-1; D gene: NA; CDR3 DNA: TGCGCCAGCAGCCAAGATAGGGACTTGAGCCGCAATGAGCAGTTCTTC; CDR3 protein: CASSQDRDLSRNEQFF
clone size: few; J gene: TRBJ2-7; V gene: TRBV6-5; D gene: NA; CDR3 DNA: TGTGCCAGCAGTTACGACAGTATCTCCTACGAGCAGTACTTC; CDR3 protein: CASSYDSISYEQYF